This entry lists 18 T cell receptor beta chains sequenced from one sample in a study of graft-versus-host responses after intestinal transplantation. Libraries were prepared by immunoSEQ multiplex PCR; TCRdb keeps only in-frame clonotypes and omits some of them. Here the sample spans about 24,000 clones, around two fifths being singletons. The sample here was alloreactive CD4+ T cells from a mixed lymphocyte reaction culture, taken before intestinal transplant. Sample subset: CFSE-low proliferating T cells sorted from roughly 6-day pre-transplant mixed lymphocyte reaction (GvH or HvG direction). These receptors were taken from a human patient who received an intestinal transplant.

This clone was detected only a few times. The genes are TRBV6-6 and TRBJ1-2, with a tentative D call TRBD1 (5 bases). Germline V CDR1 and CDR2: MNHNY, SVGAGI (reference sequence). V was clipped by 0 bases and J by 9 bases, with 17 bases between them. The CDR3 runs to 15 residues. CDR3 region: CASSYSTGHLVRYTF. The CDR3 DNA sequence: TGTGCCAGCAGTTACTCGACCGGACATTTAGTTCGCTACACCTTC.

CDR3 sequence reads: CASSEQVSYEQYF. DNA of the CDR3: TGTGCCAGCAGTGAACAGGTTTCCTACGAGCAGTACTTC. The chain couples TRBV6-1 to TRBJ2-7, with D unresolved. V was clipped by 2 bases and J by 1 base, with 6 bases between them. The CDR3 loop spans 13 amino acids. From germline, CDR1 is MNHNS and CDR2 SASEGT.

The chain employs TRBV5-4 and TRBJ2-7; a weak D match, TRBD2 (6 bases). This CDR3 is 15 amino acids long. V was pared by 2 bases and J by 3 bases, with 15 bases between. The germline CDR1 and CDR2 sequences are SGHNT and YYREEE (reference sequence). The CDR3 protein is CASSLSGTSIYEQYF. In DNA, the CDR3 is TGTGCCAGCAGCTTATCCGGGACTTCAATCTACGAGCAGTACTTC. The whole variable domain, filled in from reference TRBV5-4 and TRBJ2-7, reads ETGVTQSPTHLIKTRGQQVTLRCSSQSGHNTVSWYQQALGQGPQFIFQYYREEENGRGNFPPRFSGLQFPNYSSELNVNALELDDSALYLCASSLSGTSIYEQYFGPGTRLTVT.

V usage is TRBV5-4 and J usage is TRBJ2-5, with 8 bases identical to TRBD1. The V segment lost 5 bases and the J segment 4 bases; nucleotides outside the gene matches: 10. Germline lookup yields CDR1 SGHNT and CDR2 YYREEE (reference sequence). This CDR3 spans 15 amino acids. CDR3 loop: CASRSGQAPRETQYF. CDR3 nucleotide sequence: TGTGCCAGCAGATCGGGACAGGCCCCAAGAGAGACCCAGTACTTC. The full variable domain, in which reference TRBV5-4 and TRBJ2-5 provide the parts outside the CDR3, is ETGVTQSPTHLIKTRGQQVTLRCSSQSGHNTVSWYQQALGQGPQFIFQYYREEENGRGNFPPRFSGLQFPNYSSELNVNALELDDSALYLCASRSGQAPRETQYFGPGTRLLVL.

V and J are TRBV2 and TRBJ1-1; possibly TRBD1 for D (6 bases). Germline CDR1 SNHLY, CDR2 FYNNEI. CDR3 length equals 13 residues. Deletions cut 5 bases from V and 4 bases from J, with 11 bases between. DNA of the CDR3: TGTGCCAGCAGTCCAGGGGAGCGCACTGAAGCTTTCTTT. It encodes CASSPGERTEAFF.

The chain carries TRBV28 and TRBJ2-5; no definite D call. Trimming took 4 bases from V and 7 from J, leaving 10 bases between them. CDR3 length: 12 amino acids. Per the germline V gene, CDR1 is MDHEN and CDR2 is SYDVKM. The chain's CDR3 is CASSSSRRTQYF. CDR3 bases: TGTGCCAGCAGTTCAAGTCGCAGGACCCAGTACTTC.

This chain uses TRBV5-6 with TRBJ2-7; D remains unclear. V was shortened by 3 bases and J by 7 bases, with 11 bases between the two germline ends. The CDR3 consists of 12 residues. Germline lookup yields CDR1 SGHDT and CDR2 YYEEEE. This CDR3 reads CASSYYRWEQYF. As DNA, the CDR3 is TGTGCCAGCAGCTACTATCGGTGGGAGCAGTACTTC.

The chain recombines TRBV7-6 with TRBJ2-1; D is undetermined. Trimming pared 0 bases from V and 10 bases from J, leaving 10 bases between. The CDR3 contains 13 residues. Germline values: CDR1 SGHVS, CDR2 FNYEAQ. CDR3 in amino acids: CASSLAVPAEQFF. The CDR3 bases are TGTGCCAGCAGCTTAGCGGTCCCAGCGGAGCAGTTCTTC.

The chain joins TRBV6-4 to TRBJ1-5; D possibly corresponds to TRBD1 (5 bases). The length of the CDR3 is 14 residues. Trimming took 2 bases from V and 9 from J, leaving 14 bases between them. CDR1 is MRHNA, CDR2 SNTAGT, per germline. This chain's CDR3 is CASSDEDLGGPQHF. The CDR3, as DNA: TGTGCCAGCAGTGACGAGGACCTCGGGGGGCCCCAGCATTTT.

The rearrangement uses TRBV27 and TRBJ1-5; 8 bases agree with TRBD1. The V segment lost 10 bases and the J segment 6 bases; nucleotides outside the gene matches: 11. The CDR3 runs 14 residues. Per the germline V gene, CDR1 is MNHEY and CDR2 is SMNVEV (reference sequence). CDR3 in DNA: TGTGCCACCCAAGGACAGGGAAGAGGTCAGCCCCAGCATTTT. Its translation is CATQGQGRGQPQHF.

The rearrangement uses TRBV6-5 and TRBJ2-7, with 10 bases that match TRBD2. V dropped 6 bases and J dropped 4; count of bases not matched to a gene: 6. Germline CDR1 reads MNHEY; CDR2 reads SVGAGI. The CDR3 is made up of 14 amino acids. In DNA, the CDR3 is TGTGCCAGCAGGATGAGCGGGGGGGCTTACGAGCAGTACTTC. This sequence encodes CASRMSGGAYEQYF.

The count of this clone is one. V is TRBV6-1 and J is TRBJ1-1; no clear D. The germline CDR1 and CDR2 sequences are MNHNS and SASEGT. V dropped 9 bases and J dropped 0 bases, with 8 bases sitting between them. This CDR3 has 12 residues. The CDR3 DNA sequence: TGTGCCAGTTTTTCGGTGAACACTGAAGCTTTCTTT. Translation gives CASFSVNTEAFF.

The DNA of the CDR3 is TGCGCCAGCAGTCCGGGACAGGGCCGCCAAGAGGCTTTCTTT. Protein: CASSPGQGRQEAFF. This chain links TRBV5-1 with TRBJ1-1; TRBD1 matches 9 bases. Looked up from germline, CDR1 is SGHRS and CDR2 is YFSETQ. This CDR3 is 14 amino acids long. The junction had 13 bases not matched to a gene; V was cut back by 5 bases and J by 11 bases.

This clone came up a few times. The gene calls are TRBV14 and TRBJ2-3; D possibly corresponds to TRBD1 (5 bases). V shed 1 base and J shed 8 bases, with 16 bases lying between them. CDR1 is SGHDN, CDR2 FVKESK, per germline. The CDR3 extends over 15 amino acids. The CDR3 loop is CASSQVLGAYVTQYF. The DNA of the CDR3 is TGTGCCAGCAGCCAAGTCCTAGGGGCTTATGTTACGCAGTATTTT.

V and J are TRBV11-3 and TRBJ1-6; D is perhaps TRBD1 (5 bases). Germline V CDR1 and CDR2: SGHNT, YENEEA. V lost 2 bases and J lost 4, with 9 bases in between. This CDR3 is built from 15 residues. The CDR3 DNA is TGTGCCAGCAGCTTAACAGGTTCTTATAATTCACCCCTCCACTTT. Its protein product is CASSLTGSYNSPLHF.

V usage is TRBV11-2 and J usage is TRBJ2-1; D is ambiguous. Germline V gene data show CDR1 as SGHAT and CDR2 as FQNNGV. CDR3 length: 14 residues. V was cut by 1 base and J by 2 bases, with 6 bases left in between. CDR3 residues: CASSLGWPYNEQFF. Written as DNA, the CDR3 is TGTGCCAGCAGCTTAGGCTGGCCCTACAATGAGCAGTTCTTC.

The rearrangement joins TRBV5-8 to TRBJ2-1, with 9 bases identical to TRBD2. Trimming took 4 bases from V and 0 from J; bases not matched to a gene: 2. Germline CDR1 SGHTS, CDR2 YDEGEE. CDR3 length equals 15 residues. The chain's CDR3 is CASSRSGSSYNEQFF. CDR3 DNA: TGTGCCAGCAGCCGTAGCGGGAGCTCCTACAATGAGCAGTTCTTC.

This clone has a single count. This chain uses TRBV9 with TRBJ1-6, with D possibly TRBD1 on 5 matching bases. Trimming stripped 6 bases from V and 8 bases from J, with 15 bases between. The V gene's germline CDR1 is SGDLS and CDR2 YYNGEE. CDR3 length equals 14 residues. DNA for the CDR3: TGTGCCAGCACCCGGGGGGAAAGGGATTCACCCCTCCACTTT. Encoded protein: CASTRGERDSPLHF.